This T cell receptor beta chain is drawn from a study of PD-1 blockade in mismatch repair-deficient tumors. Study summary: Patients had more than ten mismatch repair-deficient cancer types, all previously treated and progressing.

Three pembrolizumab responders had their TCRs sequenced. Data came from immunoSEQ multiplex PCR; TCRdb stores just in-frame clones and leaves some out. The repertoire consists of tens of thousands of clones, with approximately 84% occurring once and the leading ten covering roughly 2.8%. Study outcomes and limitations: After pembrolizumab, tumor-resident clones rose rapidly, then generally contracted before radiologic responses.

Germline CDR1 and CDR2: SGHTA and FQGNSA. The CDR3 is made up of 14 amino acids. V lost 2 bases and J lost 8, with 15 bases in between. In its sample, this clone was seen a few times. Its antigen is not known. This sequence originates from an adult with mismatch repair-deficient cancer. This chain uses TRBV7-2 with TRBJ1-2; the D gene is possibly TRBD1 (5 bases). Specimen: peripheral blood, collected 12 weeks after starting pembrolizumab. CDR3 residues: CASSLLAQAGGYTF. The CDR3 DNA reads TGTGCCAGCAGCTTACTAGCACAGGCCGGCGGCTACACCTTC.